The 15 T cell receptor beta chains below come from one sample, sequenced in a study of OX40 agonist ivuxolimab in advanced cancers. Assay used: immunoSEQ multiplex PCR; TCRdb lists only in-frame clones, some missing. This table has tens of thousands of clones, roughly 90% appearing once. The sequences come from CD4+ or CD8+ T cells sorted from blood, collected in a trial of the OX40 agonist ivuxolimab. The receptors stem from an adult with an advanced solid tumor such as melanoma, head and neck, liver or kidney cancer.

A single count supports this clone. The rearrangement uses TRBV2 and TRBJ2-6, with TRBD1 identical over 7 bases. The CDR3 is 13 residues long. CDR1 SNHLY and CDR2 FYNNEI come from the germline V gene. Germline trimming cut 9 bases from V and 2 bases from J; bases unmatched to any gene: 1. The CDR3 protein is CASQGAGANVLTF. The CDR3 DNA reads as TGTGCCAGTCAGGGGGCTGGGGCCAACGTCCTGACTTTC.

The CDR3 nucleotides are TGTGCCAGCAGTTCCCGGACAGGGAGGACTGAAGCTTTCTTT. Translation gives CASSSRTGRTEAFF. The chain carries TRBV2 and TRBJ1-1, with 8 bases aligning to TRBD1. CDR1 and CDR2 from the germline V gene are SNHLY and FYNNEI. V trimming: 5 bases; J trimming: 5 bases; junction bases outside the gene matches: 7. This CDR3 is 14 amino acids long.

This clone was counted once. The CDR3 region is CASSPSGGETQYF. The CDR3 region has the DNA TGTGCCAGCAGCCCCTCGGGCGGGGAGACCCAGTACTTC. The chain uses TRBV7-3 and TRBJ2-5; tentative D call: TRBD2 (5 bases). Trimming took off 5 bases at V and 5 bases at J, with 12 bases between the two ends. Germline CDR1 reads SGHTA; CDR2 reads FQGTGA. This CDR3 region has 13 residues.

This sequence joins TRBV19 and TRBJ2-3; TRBD1 is a possible D gene (5 bases). The length of the CDR3 is 17 residues. Per the germline V gene, CDR1 is LNHDA and CDR2 is SQIVND (reference sequence). The V end lost 4 bases, the J end lost 2 bases, and 19 bases lay between the germline ends. DNA of the CDR3: TGTGCCAGTAGTAAACCGAAGGGGCGCATTGTCACAGATACGCAGTATTTT. Translation: CASSKPKGRIVTDTQYF.

This chain joins TRBV28 and TRBJ2-5; D perhaps matches TRBD1 (6 bases). CDR3 length equals 16 residues. Trimming cost V 5 bases and J 5 bases, with 21 bases left between them. Germline V lookup: CDR1 MDHEN, CDR2 SYDVKM. The CDR3 sequence is CASSNGGHTLLETQYF. CDR3 sequence (DNA): TGTGCCAGCAGTAATGGGGGACATACCCTTTTGGAGACCCAGTACTTC.

This clone has a handful of counts. The V gene is TRBV5-4, the J gene TRBJ2-5; the D is unclear. CDR3 length equals 12 residues. Germline values: CDR1 SGHNT, CDR2 YYREEE (reference sequence). Trimming took off 5 bases at V and 2 bases at J, with 7 bases between the two ends. This chain's CDR3 is CASSSPQETQYF. The DNA of the CDR3 is TGTGCCAGCAGTTCCCCTCAAGAGACCCAGTACTTC.

This clone was found once. The rearrangement uses TRBV6-6 and TRBJ1-4; tentative D call: TRBD1 (5 bases). The CDR3 spans 15 residues. Trimming took off 5 bases at V and 0 bases at J, with 10 bases between the two ends. Germline CDR1 is MNHNY and CDR2 is SVGAGI (reference sequence). The CDR3: CASSDRSSTNEKLFF. DNA for the CDR3: TGTGCCAGCAGTGACAGATCATCAACTAATGAAAAACTGTTTTTT.

This sequence joins TRBV11-1 and TRBJ1-2; D is unclear. CDR3 size: 15 residues. Germline V CDR1 and CDR2: SGHAT, FQDESV (reference sequence). The V and J ends lost 7 bases and 2 bases respectively, with 17 bases between them. CDR3 in amino acids: CASTPPGGSNYGYTF. Written as DNA, the CDR3 is TGTGCCAGCACCCCACCCGGTGGGTCGAACTATGGCTACACCTTC. Looking up the rest from reference TRBV11-1 and TRBJ1-2 gives the full variable domain: EAEVAQSPRYKITEKSQAVAFWCDPISGHATLYWYRQILGQGPELLVQFQDESVVDDSQLPKDRFSAERLKGVDSTLKIQPAELGDSAMYLCASTPPGGSNYGYTFGSGTRLTVV.

The V call is TRBV28, the J call TRBJ1-3; D is unclear. With 6 bases removed from V and 4 bases from J, the gap between germline ends came to 10 bases. The CDR3 consists of 13 residues. Germline V gene data show CDR1 as MDHEN and CDR2 as SYDVKM. The CDR3 region is CASRVIEGNTIYF. The DNA of the CDR3 is TGTGCCAGCAGGGTGATCGAGGGAAACACCATATATTTT.

The gene calls are TRBV5-4 and TRBJ1-1; TRBD1 matches 9 bases. Germline CDR1 is SGHNT and CDR2 is YYREEE (reference sequence). The CDR3 is 15 amino acids. The ends lost 4 bases at V and 8 bases at J; junction bases unmatched: 12. The CDR3 nucleotides are TGTGCCAGCAGCGGGACGGACAGGGGACGTAAAGAAGCTTTCTTT. Encoded protein: CASSGTDRGRKEAFF. Variable domain in full (rest from reference TRBV5-4 and TRBJ1-1): ETGVTQSPTHLIKTRGQQVTLRCSSQSGHNTVSWYQQALGQGPQFIFQYYREEENGRGNFPPRFSGLQFPNYSSELNVNALELDDSALYLCASSGTDRGRKEAFFGQGTRLTVV.

The chain employs TRBV28 and TRBJ1-2; D ambiguous. This CDR3 has 15 amino acids. V lost 4 bases to trimming and J lost 2 bases, with 14 bases between them. Per the germline V gene, CDR1 is MDHEN and CDR2 is SYDVKM. CDR3 nucleotides: TGTGCCAGCAGTTCCTCCACGACGGGGAACTATGGCTACACCTTC. Translating it yields CASSSSTTGNYGYTF.

The count of this clone is one. V is TRBV7-3 and J is TRBJ1-1; D not certain. Germline assignment: CDR1 SGHTA and CDR2 FQGTGA. This CDR3 has 13 residues. Trimming removed 2 bases at V and 0 bases at J, with 4 bases between. CDR3 in amino acids: CASSLALNTEAFF. The CDR3 coding sequence is TGTGCCAGCAGCTTAGCCCTGAACACTGAAGCTTTCTTT.

The V gene is TRBV6-5, the J gene TRBJ2-4; 8 positions match TRBD1. The V and J ends lost 5 bases and 0 bases, in that order; junction bases with no gene match: 3. CDR1 and CDR2 (germline): MNHEY, SVGAGI. The CDR3 runs to 15 residues. The CDR3 DNA reads TGTGCCAGCAGTCGACAGGGGACAGCCAAAAACATTCAGTACTTC. It translates to CASSRQGTAKNIQYF.

The gene calls are TRBV9 and TRBJ2-2; D might be TRBD2 (6 bases). V was trimmed by 3 bases and J by 10 bases, leaving 16 bases between them. The CDR3 consists of 14 residues. Germline V gene sequence: CDR1 SGDLS, CDR2 YYNGEE. As DNA, the CDR3 is TGTGCCAGCAGCGCCCGGGGCGGGACCCCGGAGCTGTTTTTT. Amino acids: CASSARGGTPELFF.

V and J are TRBV6-7 and TRBJ2-5, with D perhaps matching TRBD1 (6 bases). TRBV6-7 is an ORF, and what it does is uncertain. The CDR3 is 14 residues long. Trimming took off 6 bases at V and 4 bases at J, with 15 bases between the two ends. The CDR3 reads CASRPGHEVETQYF. DNA for the CDR3: TGTGCCAGCAGACCGGGACATGAGGTAGAGACCCAGTACTTC.